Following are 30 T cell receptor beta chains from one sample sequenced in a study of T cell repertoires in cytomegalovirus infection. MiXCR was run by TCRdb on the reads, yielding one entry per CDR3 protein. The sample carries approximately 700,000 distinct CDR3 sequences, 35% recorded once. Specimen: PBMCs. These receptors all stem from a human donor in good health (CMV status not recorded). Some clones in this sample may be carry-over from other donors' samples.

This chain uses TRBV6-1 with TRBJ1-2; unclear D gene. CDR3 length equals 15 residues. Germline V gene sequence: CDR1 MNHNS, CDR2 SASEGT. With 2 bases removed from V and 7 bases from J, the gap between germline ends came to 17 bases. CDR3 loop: CASSESGSRIRGYTF. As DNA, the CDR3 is TGTGCCAGCAGTGAATCCGGCTCCAGAATACGTGGCTACACCTTC.

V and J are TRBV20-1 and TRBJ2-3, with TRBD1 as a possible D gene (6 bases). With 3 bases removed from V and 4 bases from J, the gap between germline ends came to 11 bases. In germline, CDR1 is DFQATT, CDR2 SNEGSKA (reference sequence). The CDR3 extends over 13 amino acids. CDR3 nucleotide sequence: TGCAGTGCTAGTAGTCCAGGGGCAGATACGCAGTATTTT. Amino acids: CSASSPGADTQYF.

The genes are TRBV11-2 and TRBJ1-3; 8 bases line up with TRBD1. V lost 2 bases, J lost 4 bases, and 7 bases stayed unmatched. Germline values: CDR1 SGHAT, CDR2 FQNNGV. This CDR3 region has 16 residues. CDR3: CASSLFLDREGNTIYF. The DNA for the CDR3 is TGTGCCAGCAGCTTATTCTTGGACAGGGAGGGAAACACCATATATTTT.

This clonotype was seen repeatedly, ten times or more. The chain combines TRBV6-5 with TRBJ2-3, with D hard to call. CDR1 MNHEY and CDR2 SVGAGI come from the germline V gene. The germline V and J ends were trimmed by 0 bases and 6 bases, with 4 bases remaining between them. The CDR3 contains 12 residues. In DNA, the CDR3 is TGTGCCAGCAGTTACTCGGGGGATACGCAGTATTTT. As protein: CASSYSGDTQYF.

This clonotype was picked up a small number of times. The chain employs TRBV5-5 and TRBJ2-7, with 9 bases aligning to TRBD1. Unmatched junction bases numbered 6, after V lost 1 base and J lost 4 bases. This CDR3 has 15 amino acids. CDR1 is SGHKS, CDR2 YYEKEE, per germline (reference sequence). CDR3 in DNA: TGTGCCAGCAGCTTGACAGGGGGCGCTTTATACGAGCAGTACTTC. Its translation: CASSLTGGALYEQYF.

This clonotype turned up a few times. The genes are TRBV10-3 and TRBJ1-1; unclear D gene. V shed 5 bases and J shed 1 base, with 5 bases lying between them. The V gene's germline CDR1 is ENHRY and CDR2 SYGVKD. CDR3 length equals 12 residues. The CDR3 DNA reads TGTGCCATCAGTAACAGGAACACTGAAGCTTTCTTT. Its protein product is CAISNRNTEAFF.

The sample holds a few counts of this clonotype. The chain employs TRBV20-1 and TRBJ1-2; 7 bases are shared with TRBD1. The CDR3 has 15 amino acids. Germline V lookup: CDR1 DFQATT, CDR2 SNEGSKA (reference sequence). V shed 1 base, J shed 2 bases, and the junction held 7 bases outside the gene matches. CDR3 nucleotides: TGCAGTGCTAGAGTCCCACCGGGACAGAACTATGGCTACACCTTC. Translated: CSARVPPGQNYGYTF.

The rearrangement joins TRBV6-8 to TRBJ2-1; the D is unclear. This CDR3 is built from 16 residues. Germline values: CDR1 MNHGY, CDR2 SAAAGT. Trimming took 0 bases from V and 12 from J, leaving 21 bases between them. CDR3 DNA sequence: TGTGCCAGCAGTTACTCGATCAGTCAACACTCCATCGGGCAGTTCTTC. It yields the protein CASSYSISQHSIGQFF.

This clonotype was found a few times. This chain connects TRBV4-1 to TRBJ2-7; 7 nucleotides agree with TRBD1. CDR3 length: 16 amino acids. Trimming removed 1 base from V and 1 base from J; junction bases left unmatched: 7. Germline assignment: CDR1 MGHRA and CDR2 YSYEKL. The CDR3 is CASSQVESGGSYEQYF. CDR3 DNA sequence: TGCGCCAGCAGCCAAGTGGAGTCAGGGGGTTCCTACGAGCAGTACTTC.

The CDR3 DNA sequence: TGTGCCAGCGGGGCCCTTTATAATTCACCCCTCCACTTT. Amino acids: CASGALYNSPLHF. The rearrangement joins TRBV28 to TRBJ1-6, with D maybe TRBD1 (5 bases). Germline values: CDR1 MDHEN, CDR2 SYDVKM. V was clipped by 8 bases and J by 4 bases, with 9 bases between them. This CDR3 is 13 amino acids long. The complete variable domain, with remaining parts taken from reference TRBV28 and TRBJ1-6, reads DVKVTQSSRYLVKRTGEKVFLECVQDMDHENMFWYRQDPGLGLRLIYFSYDVKMKEKGDIPEGYSVSREKKERFSLILESASTNQTSMYLCASGALYNSPLHFGNGTRLTVT.

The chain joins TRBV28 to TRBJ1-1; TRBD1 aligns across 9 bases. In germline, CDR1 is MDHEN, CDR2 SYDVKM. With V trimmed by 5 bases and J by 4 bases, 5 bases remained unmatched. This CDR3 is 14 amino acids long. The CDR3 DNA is TGTGCCAGCAGTCTCCCGGGACAGGGCACTGAAGCTTTCTTT. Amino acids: CASSLPGQGTEAFF.

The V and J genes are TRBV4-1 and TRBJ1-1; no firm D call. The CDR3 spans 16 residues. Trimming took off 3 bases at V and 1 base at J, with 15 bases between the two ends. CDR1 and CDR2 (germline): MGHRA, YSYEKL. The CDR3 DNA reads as TGCGCCAGCAGCCAGGGAAGGGAAGGGAGGAACACTGAAGCTTTCTTT. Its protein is CASSQGREGRNTEAFF.

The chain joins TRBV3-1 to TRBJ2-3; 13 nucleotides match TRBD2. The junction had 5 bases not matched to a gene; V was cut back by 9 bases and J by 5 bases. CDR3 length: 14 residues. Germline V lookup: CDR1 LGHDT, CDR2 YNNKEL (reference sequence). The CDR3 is CASSTSGRIDTQYF. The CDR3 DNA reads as TGTGCCAGTTCGACTAGCGGGAGGATAGATACGCAGTATTTT.

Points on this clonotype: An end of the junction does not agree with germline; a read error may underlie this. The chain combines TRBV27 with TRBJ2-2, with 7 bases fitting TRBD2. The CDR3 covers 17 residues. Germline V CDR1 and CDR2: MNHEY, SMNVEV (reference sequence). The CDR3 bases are TGTACCAGCAGCGCGACGGGCGGGGCGGGGGTCACCGGGGAGCTGTTTTTT. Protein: CTSSATGGAGVTGELFF.

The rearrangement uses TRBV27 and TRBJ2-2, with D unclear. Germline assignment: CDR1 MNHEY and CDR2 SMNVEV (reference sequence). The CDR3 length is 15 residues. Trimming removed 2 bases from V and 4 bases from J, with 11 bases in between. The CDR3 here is CASSLEALGTGELFF. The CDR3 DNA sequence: TGTGCCAGCAGTTTAGAGGCGCTAGGCACCGGGGAGCTGTTTTTT.

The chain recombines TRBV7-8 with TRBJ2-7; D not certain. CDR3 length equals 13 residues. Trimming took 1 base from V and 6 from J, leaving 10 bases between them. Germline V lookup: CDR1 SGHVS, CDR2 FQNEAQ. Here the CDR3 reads CASSLGEIGEQYF. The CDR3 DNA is TGTGCCAGCAGCTTAGGGGAAATTGGCGAGCAGTACTTC.

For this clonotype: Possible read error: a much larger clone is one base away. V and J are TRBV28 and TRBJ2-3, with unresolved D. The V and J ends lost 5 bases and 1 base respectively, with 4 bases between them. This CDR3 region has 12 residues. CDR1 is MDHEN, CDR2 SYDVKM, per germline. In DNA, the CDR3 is TGTGCCAGCAGTGGGGGCACAGATACGCAGTATTTT. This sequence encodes CASSGGTDTQYF.

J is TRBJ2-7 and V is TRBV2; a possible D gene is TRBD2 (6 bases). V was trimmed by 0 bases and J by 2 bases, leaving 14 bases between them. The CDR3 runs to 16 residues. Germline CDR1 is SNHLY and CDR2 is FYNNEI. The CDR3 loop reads CASSEALASVAYEQYF. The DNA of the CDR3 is TGTGCCAGCAGTGAAGCATTGGCTAGCGTTGCCTACGAGCAGTACTTC.

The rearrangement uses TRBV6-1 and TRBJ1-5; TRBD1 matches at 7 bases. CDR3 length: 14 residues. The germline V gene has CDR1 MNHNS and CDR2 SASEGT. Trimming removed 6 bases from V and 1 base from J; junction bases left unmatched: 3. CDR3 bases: TGTGCCAGCAGACAGACAGGGAGCAATCAGCCCCAGCATTTT. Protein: CASRQTGSNQPQHF.

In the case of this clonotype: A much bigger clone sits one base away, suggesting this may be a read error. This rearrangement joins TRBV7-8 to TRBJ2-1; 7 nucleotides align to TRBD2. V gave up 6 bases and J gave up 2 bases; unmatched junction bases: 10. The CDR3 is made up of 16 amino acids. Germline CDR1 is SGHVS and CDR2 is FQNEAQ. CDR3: CASRFGGVTTYNEQFF. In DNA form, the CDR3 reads TGTGCCAGCAGATTTGGGGGGGTGACAACCTACAATGAGCAGTTCTTC.

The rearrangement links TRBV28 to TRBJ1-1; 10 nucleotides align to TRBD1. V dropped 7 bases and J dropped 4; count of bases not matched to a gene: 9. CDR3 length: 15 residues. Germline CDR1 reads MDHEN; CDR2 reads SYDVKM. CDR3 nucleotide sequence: TGTGCCAGCAAAGGGACAGGGGTGTGGCGCACTGAAGCTTTCTTT. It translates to CASKGTGVWRTEAFF.

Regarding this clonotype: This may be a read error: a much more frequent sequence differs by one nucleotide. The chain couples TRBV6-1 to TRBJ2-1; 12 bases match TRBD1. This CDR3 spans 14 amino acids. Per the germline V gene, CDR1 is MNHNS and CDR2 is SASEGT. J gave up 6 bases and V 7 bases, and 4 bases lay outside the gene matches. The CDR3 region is CASIRDRGLNEQFF. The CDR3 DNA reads TGTGCCAGCATCCGGGACAGGGGGCTCAATGAGCAGTTCTTC.

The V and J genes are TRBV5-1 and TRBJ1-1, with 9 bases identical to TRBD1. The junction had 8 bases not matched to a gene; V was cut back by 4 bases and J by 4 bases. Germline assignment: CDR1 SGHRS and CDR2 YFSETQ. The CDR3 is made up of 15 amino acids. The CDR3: CASSAREQGATEAFF. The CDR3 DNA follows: TGCGCCAGCAGCGCGAGAGAACAGGGGGCCACTGAAGCTTTCTTT.

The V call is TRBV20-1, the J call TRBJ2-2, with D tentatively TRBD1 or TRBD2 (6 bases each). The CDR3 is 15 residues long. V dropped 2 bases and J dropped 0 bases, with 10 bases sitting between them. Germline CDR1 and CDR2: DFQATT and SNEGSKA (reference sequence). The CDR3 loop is CSARPRGPNTGELFF. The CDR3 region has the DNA TGCAGTGCTAGACCCCGGGGGCCGAACACCGGGGAGCTGTTTTTT.

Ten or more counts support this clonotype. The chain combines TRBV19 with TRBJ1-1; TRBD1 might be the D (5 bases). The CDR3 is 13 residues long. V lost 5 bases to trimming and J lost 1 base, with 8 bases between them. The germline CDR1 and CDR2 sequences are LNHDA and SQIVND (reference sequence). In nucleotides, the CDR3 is TGTGCCAGTAGTGCTACAGGGAACACTGAAGCTTTCTTT. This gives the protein CASSATGNTEAFF.

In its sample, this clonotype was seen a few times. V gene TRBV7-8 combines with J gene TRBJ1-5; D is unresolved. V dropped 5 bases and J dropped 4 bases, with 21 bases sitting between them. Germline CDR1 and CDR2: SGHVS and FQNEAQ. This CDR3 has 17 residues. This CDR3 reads CASSPLGLRSPNQPQHF. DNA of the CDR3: TGTGCCAGCAGCCCACTTGGGCTCCGGTCTCCAAATCAGCCCCAGCATTTT.

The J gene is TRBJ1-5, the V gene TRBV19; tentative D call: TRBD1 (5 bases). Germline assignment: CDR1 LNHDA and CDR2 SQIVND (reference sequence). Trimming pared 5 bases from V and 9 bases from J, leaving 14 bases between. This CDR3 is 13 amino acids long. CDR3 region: CASSPLEGLPQHF. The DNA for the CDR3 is TGTGCCAGTAGTCCCCTCGAGGGGCTGCCCCAGCATTTT.

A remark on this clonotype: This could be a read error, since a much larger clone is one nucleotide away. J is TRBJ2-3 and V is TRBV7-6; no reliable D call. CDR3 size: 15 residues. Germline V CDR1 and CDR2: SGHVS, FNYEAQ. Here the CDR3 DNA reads TGTGACAGCAGCTTAGAGTCAGCTAGCACAGATACGCAGTATTTT. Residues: CDSSLESASTDTQYF. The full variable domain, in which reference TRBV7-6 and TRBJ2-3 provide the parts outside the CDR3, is GAGVSQSPRYKVTKRGQDVALRCDPISGHVSLYWYRQALGQGPEFLTYFNYEAQQDKSGLPNDRFSAERPEGSISTLTIQRTEQRDSAMYRCDSSLESASTDTQYFGPGTRLTVL.

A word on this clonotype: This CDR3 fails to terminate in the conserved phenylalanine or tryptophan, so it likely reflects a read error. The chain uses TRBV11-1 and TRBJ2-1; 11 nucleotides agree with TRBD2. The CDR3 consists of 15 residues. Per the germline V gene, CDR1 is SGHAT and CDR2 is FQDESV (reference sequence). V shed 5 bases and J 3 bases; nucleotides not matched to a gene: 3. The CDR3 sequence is CASSQTSGSYNEQFL. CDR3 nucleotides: TGTGCCAGCAGCCAAACTAGCGGGAGCTACAATGAGCAGTTCTTA.

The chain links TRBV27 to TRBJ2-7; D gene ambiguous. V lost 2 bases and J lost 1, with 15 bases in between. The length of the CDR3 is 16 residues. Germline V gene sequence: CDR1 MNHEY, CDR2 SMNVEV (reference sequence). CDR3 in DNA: TGTGCCAGCAGTTTAACCTCATACGGTGCATCCTACGAGCAGTACTTC. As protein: CASSLTSYGASYEQYF.